This TCR beta chain stems from a study of T cells in Graves' hyperthyroidism and ophthalmopathy. What was amplified from RNA transcripts were TCR beta CDR3 regions. Initially, a first-round RT-PCR of the TCR CDR3 employed the HTBI primer set. TCRdb used MiXCR to reprocess the multiplex PCR reads, holding one entry per CDR3 protein. The sample lists 600,000 to 650,000 distinct CDR3 sequences; 15% to 20% were seen once. This clonotype was counted many times. This CDR3 is built from 15 residues. Trimming at V came to 4 bases and at J to 3 bases, leaving 8 bases not matched to a gene. Germline assignment: CDR1 SQVTM and CDR2 ANQGSEA.

J is TRBJ2-3 and V is TRBV29-1; 9 nucleotides match TRBD2. Sequenced material: blood. This sequence was found in a woman in her 30s with Graves' hyperthyroidism. The CDR3 sequence: CSVVGSGSKTDTQYF. Written as DNA, the CDR3 is TGCAGCGTTGTTGGTAGCGGGAGTAAAACAGATACGCAGTATTTT.